Below, 14 T cell receptor beta chains from the same sample are listed, as sequenced in a study of cytomegalovirus exposure and HLA in healthy donors. 60 Vbeta and 13 Jbeta primers were used in PCR. The table came from immunoSEQ multiplex PCR; TCRdb's copy has only in-frame clones and leaves some out. The sample contains roughly 110,000 clones, 60% to 85% of which appear only once. The sequencing input was PBMCs. These receptor sequences come from a male donor in good health and CMV-seropositive.

This rearrangement joins TRBV7-9 to TRBJ2-3; 12 positions agree with TRBD2. Germline V gene data show CDR1 as SEHNR and CDR2 as FQNEAQ (reference sequence). This CDR3 has 19 residues. With V trimmed by 5 bases and J by 0 bases, 12 bases remained unmatched. Here the CDR3 DNA reads TGTGCCAGCAGCCAAAGGGCCCTAGCGGGAGGGGAGAGCACAGATACGCAGTATTTT. This encodes CASSQRALAGGESTDTQYF.

The count of this clone is one. The rearrangement links TRBV28 to TRBJ1-5, with D unresolved. Deletions cut 2 bases from V and 2 bases from J, with 16 bases between. Germline V CDR1 and CDR2: MDHEN, SYDVKM. There are 17 residues in the CDR3. The CDR3 here is CASSLVNREGRNQPQHF. The DNA of the CDR3 is TGTGCCAGCAGTTTAGTTAATCGGGAGGGCCGCAATCAGCCCCAGCATTTT.

V gene TRBV19 combines with J gene TRBJ2-7, with TRBD1 matching over 9 bases. CDR3 size: 14 residues. Per the germline V gene, CDR1 is LNHDA and CDR2 is SQIVND (reference sequence). Unmatched junction bases numbered 7, after V lost 5 bases and J lost 5 bases. For the CDR3, the DNA is TGTGCCAGTAGTTCTGGGACAGGGATGAACGAGCAGTACTTC. This translates into CASSSGTGMNEQYF.

This clone was counted once. The chain is built from TRBV4-1 and TRBJ1-1; TRBD1 might be the D (6 bases). The CDR3 runs to 17 residues. The V gene lost 1 base and the J gene lost 5 bases, with 20 bases spanning the gap. Germline values: CDR1 MGHRA, CDR2 YSYEKL. The CDR3 region has the DNA TGCGCCAGCAGCCAAGCTACTAGGGAGGGGGGGGAAACTGAAGCTTTCTTT. This codes for CASSQATREGGETEAFF.

This clone was seen once. The chain employs TRBV20-1 and TRBJ2-5; no firm D call. The CDR3 sequence is 9 residues long. V lost 3 bases, J lost 13 bases, and 9 bases lay in between. Looked up from germline, CDR1 is DFQATT and CDR2 is SNEGSKA (reference sequence). DNA for the CDR3: TGCAGTGCTAGCGCCCACTCGTACTTC. It is translated as CSASAHSYF.

The chain joins TRBV9 to TRBJ2-5, with 8 bases lining up with TRBD1. Germline V gene data show CDR1 as SGDLS and CDR2 as YYNGEE. The J segment lost 4 bases and the V segment lost 3 bases, leaving 5 bases of the junction unmatched. The CDR3 has 14 amino acids. The CDR3 DNA reads TGTGCCAGCAGCGCCCTAGGACAGGGAGAGACCCAGTACTTC. This gives the protein CASSALGQGETQYF.

The chain has TRBV20-1 and TRBJ2-5; tentative D call: TRBD2 (5 bases). The CDR3 contains 10 residues. CDR1 and CDR2 from the germline V gene are DFQATT and SNEGSKA (reference sequence). V lost 3 bases and J 8 bases, leaving 7 bases between the germline ends. The CDR3 sequence: CSASGVTQYF. In nucleotides, the CDR3 is TGCAGTGCTAGCGGGGTCACCCAGTACTTC.

For this clone: One end of the junction does not line up with germline, which may come from a read error. The chain joins TRBV7-7 to TRBJ2-5; D gene uncertain. Germline CDR1 is SSHAT and CDR2 is FNYEAQ (reference sequence). The CDR3 length is 12 residues. The CDR3 sequence is CASSSGKETQYF. The CDR3 DNA sequence: TGTGCTAGCAGCTCAGGAAAAGAGACCCAGTACTTC.

The CDR3: CASRGGDNEQFF. In DNA, the CDR3 is TGTGCCAGCCGGGGTGGGGACAATGAGCAGTTCTTC. The V and J genes are TRBV7-3 and TRBJ2-1, with a tentative D call TRBD2 (5 bases). The germline V and J ends were trimmed by 8 bases and 5 bases, with 10 bases remaining between them. Looked up from germline, CDR1 is SGHTA and CDR2 is FQGTGA. The CDR3 is 12 residues long.

This clone came up once. The chain is built from TRBV28 and TRBJ2-7; D is undetermined. The CDR3 is 11 residues long. V lost 4 bases, J lost 4 bases, and 5 bases lay in between. The germline V gene encodes CDR1 MDHEN and CDR2 SYDVKM. CDR3: CASSSVYEQYF. The CDR3 DNA sequence: TGTGCCAGCAGTTCCGTATACGAGCAGTACTTC.

This chain connects TRBV29-1 to TRBJ1-1; possibly TRBD1 for D (5 bases). The V and J ends lost 6 bases and 7 bases respectively, with 12 bases between them. The CDR3 is 11 residues long. In germline, CDR1 is SQVTM, CDR2 ANQGSEA. CDR3 sequence (DNA): TGCAGCGTCGCCATAGGGGTTGAAGCTTTCTTT. Its protein is CSVAIGVEAFF.

The chain joins TRBV5-6 to TRBJ2-7; 11 bases agree with TRBD2. Germline V gives CDR1 SGHDT, CDR2 YYEEEE. The CDR3 consists of 14 residues. J lost 3 bases, V lost 3 bases, and 2 bases had no gene match. CDR3 bases: TGTGCCAGCAGCTCCGGGACTAGCGGCTACGAGCAGTACTTC. Translated: CASSSGTSGYEQYF. Filled out from reference TRBV5-6 and TRBJ2-7, the complete variable domain reads DAGVTQSPTHLIKTRGQQVTLRCSPKSGHDTVSWYQQALGQGPQFIFQYYEEEERQRGNFPDRFSGHQFPNYSSELNVNALLLGDSALYLCASSSGTSGYEQYFGPGTRLTVT.

The count of this clone is one. The rearrangement uses TRBV19 and TRBJ1-1; TRBD1 is a possible D gene (5 bases). V gave up 3 bases and J gave up 4 bases, with 12 bases separating them. The CDR3 length is 14 residues. Germline V gene data show CDR1 as LNHDA and CDR2 as SQIVND (reference sequence). CDR3 nucleotides: TGTGCCAGTAGTATTGGTCAGGGTCCCACTGAAGCTTTCTTT. Translating gives CASSIGQGPTEAFF.

V usage is TRBV27 and J usage is TRBJ2-7; D not certain. There are 15 residues in the CDR3. The germline CDR1 and CDR2 sequences are MNHEY and SMNVEV (reference sequence). V lost 0 bases and J 3 bases, leaving 12 bases between the germline ends. CDR3 nucleotides: TGTGCCAGCAGTTTATCAATCGGTGGTAACTACGAGCAGTACTTC. Translated, it gives CASSLSIGGNYEQYF.